What follows are 21 T cell receptor beta chains derived from one specimen sequenced in a study of T cell clonality in common variable immunodeficiency. Here immunoSEQ multiplex PCR was the method, and the copy in TCRdb shows in-frame clones only, minus some. Singletons are absent from the sample, which has about 52,000 clones. Sequenced: peripheral blood mononuclear cells. The receptors come from a person between 18 and 75 years old in good health.

Concerning this clone: The DNA ends 3 residues before the CDR3 does, and the rest of the CDR3 is filled in from the germline J gene. The V gene is TRBV2, the J gene TRBJ2-7; perhaps D is TRBD1 or TRBD2 (5 bases each). V was pared by 8 bases and J by 6 bases, with 17 bases between. The length of the CDR3 is 13 residues. The germline V gene has CDR1 SNHLY and CDR2 FYNNEI. The CDR3 spells CASLLEGPAEQYF. CDR3 bases read: TGTGCCAGCCTTTTAGAGGGGCCCGCCGAG.

This clone has just a few counts. The read ends 3 residues shy of where the CDR3 ends; the end is completed using the germline J gene. V is TRBV5-8 and J is TRBJ2-3; 9 bases fit TRBD2. The CDR3 is made up of 15 amino acids. V was clipped by 1 base and J by 0 bases; unmatched bases: 0. Germline V gene data show CDR1 as SGHTS and CDR2 as YDEGEE. This CDR3 reads CASSLTSGSTDTQYF. Partial CDR3 DNA: TGTGCCAGCAGCTTGACTAGCGGGAGCACAGATACG.

This clone has a count of ten or more. The missing CDR3 end, 3 residues past where the read stops, is filled in from the germline J gene. The V gene is TRBV29-1, the J gene TRBJ2-5; possible D gene TRBD1, 5 bases. CDR1 and CDR2 (germline): SQVTM, ANQGSEA. V shed 4 bases and J shed 3 bases, with 12 bases lying between them. The CDR3 extends over 13 amino acids. The sequenced part of the CDR3 DNA is TGCAGCGTTGTGACAGCCAGCAAAGAGACC. Translating gives CSVVTASKET. The entire CDR3 protein is CSVVTASKETQYF.

This clone has ten or more counts. The CDR3 DNA, read in part, is TGTGCCAGCAGCTTGGGGCAGACAGCCAACTATGGC. Protein sequence: CASSLGQTANYG. The whole CDR3 is CASSLGQTANYGYTF. V is TRBV5-6 and J is TRBJ1-2; D possibly corresponds to TRBD1 (5 bases). The missing CDR3 end, 3 residues past where the read stops, is filled in from the germline J gene. CDR3 length: 15 amino acids. Germline V gives CDR1 SGHDT, CDR2 YYEEEE. Trimming cost V 0 bases and J 2 bases, with 11 bases left between them.

This clone was picked up many times. The read finishes 3 residues shy of the CDR3 end, and the germline J gene is used to complete it. The chain employs TRBV7-9 and TRBJ2-1, with D perhaps matching TRBD1 (5 bases). V was pared by 4 bases and J by 3 bases, with 7 bases between. Germline V gene sequence: CDR1 SEHNR, CDR2 FQNEAQ (reference sequence). The CDR3 is made up of 13 amino acids. The chain's CDR3 is CASSSDSYNEQFF. The sequenced part of the CDR3 DNA is TGTGCCAGCAGCTCCGACAGCTACAATGAG.

Remarks on this clone: The missing CDR3 end, 3 residues past where the read stops, is filled in from the germline J gene. The J gene is TRBJ2-3, the V gene TRBV7-2; weak D call: TRBD2 (6 bases). Germline lookup yields CDR1 SGHTA and CDR2 FQGNSA. The CDR3 covers 13 residues. The CDR3 loop is CASSFSSEETQYF. The DNA read from the CDR3 is TGTGCCAGCAGCTTTTCTAGCGAAGAGACG.

This clone was seen repeatedly, ten times or more. The CDR3 is cut off 3 residues early in the read; its end comes from the germline J gene. The gene calls are TRBV20-1 and TRBJ1-2; 9 bases agree with TRBD1. CDR1 is DFQATT and CDR2 is SNEGSKA in the germline V gene (reference sequence). This CDR3 region has 12 residues. CDR3 amino acids: CSVIQGARGYTF. CDR3 bases read: TGCAGTGTAATACAGGGGGCTCGGGGC.

In its sample, this clone was seen many times. From the germline J gene comes the end of the CDR3, since the read stops 3 residues before it. The chain employs TRBV7-2 and TRBJ2-7; 10 bases match TRBD2. With 5 bases clipped from V and 3 bases from J, the junction kept 7 bases outside the gene matches. This CDR3 is 15 amino acids long. The germline gives CDR1 SGHTA, CDR2 FQGNSA. The CDR3 loop is CASSRLASGSYEQYF. The sequenced part of the CDR3 DNA is TGTGCCAGCAGCCGGCTGGCTAGCGGGAGCTACGAG. Full variable domain (outside the CDR3, taken from reference TRBV7-2 and TRBJ2-7): GAGVSQSPSNKVTEKGKDVELRCDPISGHTALYWYRQSLGQGLEFLIYFQGNSAPDKSGLPSDRFSAERTGGSVSTLTIQRTQQEDSAVYLCASSRLASGSYEQYFGPGTRLTVT.

In this sample, this clone turned up a few times. The CDR3 is cut off 3 residues early in the read; its end comes from the germline J gene. The rearrangement uses TRBV7-9 and TRBJ2-2; D might be TRBD1 or TRBD2, each matching 5 bases. V shed 5 bases and J shed 4 bases, with 14 bases lying between them. The CDR3 totals 15 residues. Per germline, CDR1 SEHNR and CDR2 FQNEAQ (reference sequence). Partial CDR3 DNA: TGTGCCAGCAGCAGTAGGGAGACAGCCACCGGGGAG. Translation gives CASSSRETATGE. The entire CDR3 sequence reads CASSSRETATGELFF.

This clone was counted between two and nine times. Incomplete CDR3 DNA: TGTGCCAGCAGCTTCCAGCGCGGATGGACC. It encodes CASSFQRGWT. The whole CDR3 sequence reads CASSFQRGWTQYF. The genes are TRBV11-1 and TRBJ2-5; D unclear. The read ends 3 residues shy of where the CDR3 ends; the end is completed using the germline J gene. The CDR3 runs to 13 residues. Trimming left V 3 bases short and J 7 bases short, with 12 bases between. Germline-derived CDR1 and CDR2 are SGHAT and FQDESV (reference sequence).

Details on this clone: The CDR3 end falls 3 residues outside the read, so it is completed with the germline J gene. J is TRBJ2-3 and V is TRBV5-1, with 8 bases that match TRBD2. Germline values: CDR1 SGHRS, CDR2 YFSETQ. The CDR3 is 17 amino acids. V shed 6 bases and J 4 bases; nucleotides not matched to a gene: 16. The CDR3 loop reads CASNQTSVQYVADTQYF. The covered CDR3 bases are TGCGCCAGCAACCAGACTAGCGTCCAGTATGTGGCAGATACG.

This clone was seen a few times. Since a much larger clone is just one base distant, this may be a read error. Read coverage stops 3 residues before the CDR3 terminus; the germline J gene supplies the remainder. The chain has TRBV6-1 and TRBJ2-3, with D possibly being TRBD2 (7 bases). The germline V gene has CDR1 MNHNS and CDR2 SASEGT. The CDR3 length is 17 residues. The sequenced CDR3 bases are TGTGCCAGCAGTGAATGGGGGGGCACCGAACCCAATCAGCCG. Its translation: CASSEWGGTEPNQP. The full CDR3 is CASSEWGGTEPNQPQYF.

This clone showed up just a few times. With the read ending 3 residues before the CDR3 end, the germline J gene is used to fill in that end. The rearrangement links TRBV10-2 to TRBJ1-6; 7 positions match TRBD1. Germline assignment: CDR1 WSHSY and CDR2 SAAADI. The ends lost 4 bases at V and 9 bases at J; junction bases unmatched: 0. There are 12 residues in the CDR3. The CDR3 loop is CASSGQGSPLHF. CDR3 DNA (partial): TGCGCCAGCAGTGGACAGGGTTCACCC.

Regarding this clone: The read halts 3 residues ahead of the CDR3 end, with the missing end drawn from the germline J gene. The chain employs TRBV5-5 and TRBJ2-3; the D is unclear. The CDR3 runs 14 residues. Trimming left V 4 bases short and J 2 bases short, with 11 bases between. Per germline, CDR1 SGHKS and CDR2 YYEKEE (reference sequence). CDR3: CASSHTMNTDTQYF. Partial CDR3 DNA: TGTGCCAGCAGCCACACTATGAACACAGATACG.

This clone was detected many times. The CDR3 reads CASSGQGADYGYTF. The CDR3 bases that were read are TGTGCCAGCAGTGGACAGGGGGCGGACTATGGC. The chain employs TRBV2 and TRBJ1-2; 10 bases map to TRBD1. The read falls 3 residues short of the CDR3 end, and the missing part is taken from the germline J gene. Trimming removed 4 bases from V and 3 bases from J; junction bases left unmatched: 2. Germline lookup yields CDR1 SNHLY and CDR2 FYNNEI. This CDR3 contains 14 residues.

Of note for this clone: Coverage ceases 3 residues before the CDR3 finishes, and the germline J gene fills in the end. The chain carries TRBV18 and TRBJ2-3, with 10 bases lining up with TRBD1. This CDR3 region has 15 residues. V lost 1 base, J lost 5 bases, and 3 bases stayed unmatched. CDR1 is KGHSH, CDR2 LQKENI, per germline. The CDR3 region is CASSPLGQGRDTQYF. The sequenced part of the CDR3 DNA is TGTGCCAGCTCACCACTGGGACAGGGGCGAGATACG.

This clone was picked up many times. The read halts 3 residues ahead of the CDR3 end, with the missing end drawn from the germline J gene. The chain recombines TRBV12-3 or TRBV12-4 with TRBJ1-2; 10 nucleotides align to TRBD1. V was pared by 2 bases and J by 5 bases, with 2 bases of the junction left unmatched. The CDR3 consists of 14 residues. The CDR3 loop reads CASSLRTGGYGYTF. CDR3 bases read: TGTGCCAGCAGTTTAAGGACAGGGGGATATGGC.

This clone was seen ten or more times. The sequenced fragment ends 3 residues before the CDR3 boundary, so the rest is inferred from the germline J gene. The V call is TRBV5-1, the J call TRBJ2-3, with a weak D call TRBD2 (6 bases). V lost 0 bases and J 1 base, leaving 9 bases between the germline ends. There are 15 residues in the CDR3. The germline V gene encodes CDR1 SGHRS and CDR2 YFSETQ. CDR3 in amino acids: CASSLAASGTDTQYF. The part of the CDR3 DNA that was read is TGCGCCAGCAGCTTGGCGGCTAGCGGCACAGATACG.

There are many counts of this clone. The read halts 3 residues ahead of the CDR3 end, with the missing end drawn from the germline J gene. V and J are TRBV30 and TRBJ2-4; 8 bases map to TRBD1. Germline V gives CDR1 GTSNPN, CDR2 SVGIG (reference sequence). This CDR3 region has 14 residues. V was pared by 1 base and J by 8 bases, with 7 bases of the junction left unmatched. CDR3 amino acids: CAWSGRGHGDIQYF. The CDR3 bases that were read are TGTGCCTGGAGTGGCAGGGGGCACGGGGACATT.

In its sample, this clone was seen many times. The read is 3 residues too short to cover the CDR3 end, so that end is filled in from the germline J gene. This sequence joins TRBV12-3 or TRBV12-4 and TRBJ2-7; 9 nucleotides agree with TRBD2. V shed 3 bases, J shed 5 bases, and the junction held 14 bases outside the gene matches. This CDR3 comprises 17 residues. Partial CDR3 DNA: TGTGCCAGCAGTTTTAGTCTAGCGGGGACCGGGGTCAACGAG. This gives the protein CASSFSLAGTGVNE. The CDR3 as a whole reads CASSFSLAGTGVNEQYF.

This clone was picked up many times. The missing CDR3 end, 3 residues past where the read stops, is filled in from the germline J gene. The V and J genes are TRBV30 and TRBJ2-3; possible D gene TRBD1, 7 bases. CDR3 length: 15 amino acids. Germline lookup yields CDR1 GTSNPN and CDR2 SVGIG (reference sequence). Trimming shortened V by 3 bases and J by 1 base, and 14 bases separated the two germline ends. Here the CDR3 reads CAWSPGGPGTDTQYF. The part of the CDR3 DNA that was read is TGTGCCTGGAGCCCAGGGGGGCCTGGCACAGATACG.